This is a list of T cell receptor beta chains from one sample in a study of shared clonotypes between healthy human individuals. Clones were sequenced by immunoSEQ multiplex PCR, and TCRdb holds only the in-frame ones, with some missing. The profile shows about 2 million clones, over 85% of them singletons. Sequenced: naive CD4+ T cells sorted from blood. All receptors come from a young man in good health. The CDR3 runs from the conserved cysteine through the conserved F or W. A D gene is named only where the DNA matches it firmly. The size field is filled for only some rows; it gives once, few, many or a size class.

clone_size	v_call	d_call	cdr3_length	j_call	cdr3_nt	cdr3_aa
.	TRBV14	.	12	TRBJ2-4	TGTGCCAGCAGCCTCGGGACAACAGTTCAGTACTTC	CASSLGTTVQYF
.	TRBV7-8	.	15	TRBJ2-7	TGTGCCAGCAGCTTAATCCAGGGTATCAGCTACGAGCAGTACTTC	CASSLIQGISYEQYF
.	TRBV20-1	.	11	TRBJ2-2	TGCAGTGCTAGATTTTTTGGGGAGCTGTTTTTT	CSARFFGELFF
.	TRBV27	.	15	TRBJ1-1	TGTGCCAGCAGGCGGCAGGGCGCTGGGTTCACTGAAGCTTTCTTT	CASRRQGAGFTEAFF
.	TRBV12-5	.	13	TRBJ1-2	TGTGCTAGTGGTTTCGCGCCCTCGGGAAGGGGATTCTTC	CASGFAPSGRGFF
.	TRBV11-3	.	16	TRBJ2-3	TGTGCCAGCAGCTTAGATCTGGGGTCCCAAACCGGAACGCAGTATTTT	CASSLDLGSQTGTQYF
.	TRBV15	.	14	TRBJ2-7	TGTGCCACCAGCAGAGAGTCCGGGGTGTACGAGCAGTACTTC	CATSRESGVYEQYF
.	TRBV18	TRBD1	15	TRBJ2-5	TGTGCCAGCTCACCGAGACAGGGGATGGGAGAGACCCAGTACTTC	CASSPRQGMGETQYF
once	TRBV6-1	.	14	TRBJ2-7	TGTGCCAGCGAAGCGGCAGGGGGGAACTACGAGCAGTACTTC	CASEAAGGNYEQYF
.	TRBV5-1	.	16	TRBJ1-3	TGCGCCAGCAGCTTGGAAGGGGGAAGGAGTGGAAACACCATATATTTT	CASSLEGGRSGNTIYF
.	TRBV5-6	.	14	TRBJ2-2	TGTGCCAGCAGCTTGGTCAGAGGGACCGGGGAGCTGTTTTTT	CASSLVRGTGELFF
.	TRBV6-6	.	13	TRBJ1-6	TGTGCCAGCAGGTCCCTATGGAATTCACCCCTCCACTTT	CASRSLWNSPLHF
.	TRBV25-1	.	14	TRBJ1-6	TGTGCCAGCAGTCCCAGCTCCTATAATTCACCCCTCCACTTT	CASSPSSYNSPLHF
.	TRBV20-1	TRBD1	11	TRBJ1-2	TGCAGTGGACAGGGGTCCTATGGCTACACCTTC	CSGQGSYGYTF
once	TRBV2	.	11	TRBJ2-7	TGTGCCAGCAGAAAAGAGGGGGAGCAGTACTTC	CASRKEGEQYF
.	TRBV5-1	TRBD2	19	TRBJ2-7	TGCGCCAGCATCCCCAGCCCCATAGCGGGAGGGCAGACTTCCTACGAGCAGTACTTC	CASIPSPIAGGQTSYEQYF
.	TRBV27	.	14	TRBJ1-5	TGTGCCAGCAACCGGGGTTATAGCAATCAGCCCCAGCATTTT	CASNRGYSNQPQHF
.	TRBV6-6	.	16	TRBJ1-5	TGTGCCAGCAGTTACCGGCCCCGCCGGGGGAACCAGCCCCAGCATTTT	CASSYRPRRGNQPQHF
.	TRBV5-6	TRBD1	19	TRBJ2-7	TGTGCCAGCAGCTTGGTGGGGACAGGGTACAAGGGGGCATCCTACGAGCAGTACTTC	CASSLVGTGYKGASYEQYF
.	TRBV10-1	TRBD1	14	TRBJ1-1	TGCGCCAGCAGGGGGACAGGGGGCCTCACTGAAGCTTTCTTT	CASRGTGGLTEAFF
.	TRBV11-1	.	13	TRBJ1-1	TGTGCCAGCAGCTTAGGGGGATTAGCTGAAGCTTTCTTT	CASSLGGLAEAFF
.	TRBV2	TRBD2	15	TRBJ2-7	TGTGCCAGCAGTGAAACTAGCGGGGTGTCCTACGAGCAGTACTTC	CASSETSGVSYEQYF
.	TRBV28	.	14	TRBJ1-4	TGTGCCAGCAGTTTAATCGGGGCGGATGAAAAACTGTTTTTT	CASSLIGADEKLFF
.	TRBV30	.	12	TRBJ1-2	TGTGCCTGGAGTCCCCGAGGAGACGGCTACACCTTC	CAWSPRGDGYTF
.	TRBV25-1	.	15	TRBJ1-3	TGTGCCAGCAGTGCCAGGGCTGAGCTTGGAAACACCATATATTTT	CASSARAELGNTIYF
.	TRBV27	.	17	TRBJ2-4	TGTGCCAGCAGTTTATTCGCTCGGGGGTTAGCCAAAAACATTCAGTACTTC	CASSLFARGLAKNIQYF
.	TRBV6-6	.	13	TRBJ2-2	TGTGCCAGCAGCGAACCCAGGGCCGGGGAGCTGTTTTTT	CASSEPRAGELFF
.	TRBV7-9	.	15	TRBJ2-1	TGTGCCAGCACCCCGGACTTTTCCCCCTACAATGAGCAGTTCTTC	CASTPDFSPYNEQFF
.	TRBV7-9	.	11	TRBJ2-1	TGTGCCAGCAGTAATCCCAATGAGCAGTTCTTC	CASSNPNEQFF
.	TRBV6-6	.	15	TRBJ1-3	TGTGCCAGCAGTTACTGGCGGGGGACTGGAAACACCATATATTTT	CASSYWRGTGNTIYF
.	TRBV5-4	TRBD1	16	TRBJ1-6	TGTGCCAGCAGCCCCGGGACAGGGAATATTGGTTCACCCCTCCACTTT	CASSPGTGNIGSPLHF
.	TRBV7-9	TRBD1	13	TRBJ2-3	TGTGCCAGCTCGGGACAGGGGCCAGATACGCAGTATTTT	CASSGQGPDTQYF
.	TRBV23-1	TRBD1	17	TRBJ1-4	TGCGCCAGCAGTCAACCGATCGCCGGGACAGGGTATGAAAAACTGTTTTTT	CASSQPIAGTGYEKLFF
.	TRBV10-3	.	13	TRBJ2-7	TGTGCCATCAGTGAGACAGGAAACTACGAGCAGTACTTC	CAISETGNYEQYF
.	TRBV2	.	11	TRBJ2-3	TGTGCCAGCATGGGCCGAGATACGCAGTATTTT	CASMGRDTQYF
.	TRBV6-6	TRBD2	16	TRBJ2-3	TGTGCCAGCAGTCCCTGGACTAGCGGGACCTCAGATACGCAGTATTTT	CASSPWTSGTSDTQYF
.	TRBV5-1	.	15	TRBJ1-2	TGCGCCAGCAGCTTGTCCTCAGGCGAACGGGATGGCTACACCTTC	CASSLSSGERDGYTF
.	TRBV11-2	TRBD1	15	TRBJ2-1	TGTGCCAGCAGCTTGGGACAGGGGGCCTACAATGAGCAGTTCTTC	CASSLGQGAYNEQFF
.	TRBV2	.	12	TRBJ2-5	TGTGCCAGCCGTGAAGGAGGAGAGACCCAGTACTTC	CASREGGETQYF
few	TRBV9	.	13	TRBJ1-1	TGTGCCAGCAGCGTAGCACAGAACACTGAAGCTTTCTTT	CASSVAQNTEAFF
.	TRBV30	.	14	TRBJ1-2	TGTGCCTATAATTTGGGGGCCGCTAACTATGGCTACACCTTC	CAYNLGAANYGYTF
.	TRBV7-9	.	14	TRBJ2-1	TGTGCCAGCAGCTTAGCGGAAGGACAGAAAGTTCAGTTCTTC	CASSLAEGQKVQFF
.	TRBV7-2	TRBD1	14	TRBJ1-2	TGTGCCAGCAGCAGGGACAGGGTTTATTATGGCTACACCTTC	CASSRDRVYYGYTF